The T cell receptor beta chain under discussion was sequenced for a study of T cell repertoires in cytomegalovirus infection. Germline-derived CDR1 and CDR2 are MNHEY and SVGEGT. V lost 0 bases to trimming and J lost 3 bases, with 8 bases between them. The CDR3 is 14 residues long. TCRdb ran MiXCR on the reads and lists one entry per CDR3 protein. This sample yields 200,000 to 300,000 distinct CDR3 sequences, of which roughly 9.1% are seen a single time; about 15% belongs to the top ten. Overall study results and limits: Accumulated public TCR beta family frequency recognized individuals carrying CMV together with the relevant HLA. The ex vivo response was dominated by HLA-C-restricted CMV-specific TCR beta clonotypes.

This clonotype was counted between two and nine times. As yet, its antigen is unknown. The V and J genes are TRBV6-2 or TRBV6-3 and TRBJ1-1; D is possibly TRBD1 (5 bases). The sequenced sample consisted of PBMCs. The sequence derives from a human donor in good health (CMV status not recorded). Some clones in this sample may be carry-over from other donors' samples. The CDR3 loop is CASSYSSGHTEAFF. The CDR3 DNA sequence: TGTGCCAGCAGTTACTCCTCGGGACACACTGAAGCTTTCTTT.